This TCR beta chain was captured by sequencing in a study of monozygotic twins with inflammatory bowel disease. Findings and caveats of the study: Lower sharing of clonotypes with other individuals was seen in IBD patients than in healthy twins. This was most marked in patients showing signs of disease activity.

For this clonotype: Its antigen is unknown.

Sampling involved one blood draw (2.5 ml) for every donor. The germline CDR1 and CDR2 sequences are DFQATT and SNEGSKA (reference sequence). This CDR3 has 13 amino acids. Using the 5' RACE reads, TCRdb records one entry per CDR3 protein without DNA. The sample's table shows 93,000 or so distinct CDR3 sequences. The J gene is TRBJ2-7, the V gene TRBV20-1. This clonotype was sampled from a human donor with ulcerative colitis or Crohn's disease, or a healthy co-twin of an affected twin (not recorded which). Specimen: blood. The CDR3: CSAPNVIIVEQYF.